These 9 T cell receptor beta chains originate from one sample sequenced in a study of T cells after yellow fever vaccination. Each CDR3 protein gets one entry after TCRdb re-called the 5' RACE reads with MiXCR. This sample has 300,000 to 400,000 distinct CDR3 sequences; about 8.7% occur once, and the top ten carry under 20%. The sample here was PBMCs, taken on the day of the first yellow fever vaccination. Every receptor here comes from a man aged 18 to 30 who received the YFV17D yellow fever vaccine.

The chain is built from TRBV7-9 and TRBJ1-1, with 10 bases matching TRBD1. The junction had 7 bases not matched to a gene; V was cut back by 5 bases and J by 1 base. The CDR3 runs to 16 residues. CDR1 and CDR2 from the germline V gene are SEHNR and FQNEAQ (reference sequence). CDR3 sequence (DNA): TGTGCCAGCAGCACGACAGGGGGCTTAGAGAACACTGAAGCTTTCTTT. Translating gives CASSTTGGLENTEAFF.

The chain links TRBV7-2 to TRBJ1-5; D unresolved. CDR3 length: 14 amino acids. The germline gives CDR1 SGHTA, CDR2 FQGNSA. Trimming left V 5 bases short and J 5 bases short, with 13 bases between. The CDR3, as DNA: TGTGCCAGCAGCGGTGGAGGGTTACATCAGCCCCAGCATTTT. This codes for CASSGGGLHQPQHF.

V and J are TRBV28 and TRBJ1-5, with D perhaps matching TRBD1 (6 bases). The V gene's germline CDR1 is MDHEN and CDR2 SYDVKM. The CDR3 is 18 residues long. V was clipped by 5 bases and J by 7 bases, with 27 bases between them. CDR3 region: CASSPAVQVGLQGQPQHF. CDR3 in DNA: TGTGCCAGCAGTCCCGCGGTGCAGGTCGGTCTCCAGGGGCAGCCCCAGCATTTT.

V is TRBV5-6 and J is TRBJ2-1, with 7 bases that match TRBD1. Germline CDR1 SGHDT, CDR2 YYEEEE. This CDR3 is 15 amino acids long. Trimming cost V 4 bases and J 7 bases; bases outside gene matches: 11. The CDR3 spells CASSLTRDRVNEQFF. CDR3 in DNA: TGTGCCAGCAGCCTCACTCGAGACAGGGTAAATGAGCAGTTCTTC.

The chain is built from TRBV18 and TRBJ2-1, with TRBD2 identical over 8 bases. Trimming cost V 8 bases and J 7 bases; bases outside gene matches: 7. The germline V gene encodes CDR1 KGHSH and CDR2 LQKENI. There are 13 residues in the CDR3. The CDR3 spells CASTSGGRNEQFF. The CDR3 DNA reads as TGTGCCAGCACCTCGGGGGGGCGAAATGAGCAGTTCTTC.

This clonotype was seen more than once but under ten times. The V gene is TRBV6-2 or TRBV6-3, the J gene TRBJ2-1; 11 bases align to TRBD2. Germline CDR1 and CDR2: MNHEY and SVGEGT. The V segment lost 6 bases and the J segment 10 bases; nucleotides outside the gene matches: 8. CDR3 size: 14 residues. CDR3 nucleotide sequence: TGTGCCAGCAGACGTAGCGGGGGGGCCGAGGAGCAGTTCTTC. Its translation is CASRRSGGAEEQFF.

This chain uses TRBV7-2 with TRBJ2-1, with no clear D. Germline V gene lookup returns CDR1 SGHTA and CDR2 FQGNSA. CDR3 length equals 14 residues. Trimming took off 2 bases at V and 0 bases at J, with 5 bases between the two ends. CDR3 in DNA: TGTGCCAGCAGCTTAATGAGCTCCTACAATGAGCAGTTCTTC. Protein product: CASSLMSSYNEQFF.

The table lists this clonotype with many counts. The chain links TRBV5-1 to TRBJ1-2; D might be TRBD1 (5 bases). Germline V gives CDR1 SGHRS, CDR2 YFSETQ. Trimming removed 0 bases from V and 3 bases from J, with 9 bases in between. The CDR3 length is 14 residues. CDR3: CASSLGRVDYGYTF. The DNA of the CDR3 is TGCGCCAGCAGCTTGGGCAGGGTGGACTATGGCTACACCTTC.

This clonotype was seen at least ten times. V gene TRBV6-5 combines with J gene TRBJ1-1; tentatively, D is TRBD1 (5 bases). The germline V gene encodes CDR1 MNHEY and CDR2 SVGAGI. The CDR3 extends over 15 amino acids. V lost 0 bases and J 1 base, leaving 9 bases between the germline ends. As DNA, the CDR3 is TGTGCCAGCAGTTACTCCTGGGGCGGGAACACTGAAGCTTTCTTT. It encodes CASSYSWGGNTEAFF.